What follows are 25 T cell receptor beta chains derived from one specimen sequenced in a study of blood T cell repertoires in COVID-19 (dated by TCRdb to about 2020). Libraries were constructed by the immunoSEQ multiplex PCR assay. TCRdb mirrors the immuneACCESS table, restricted to in-frame sequences. Some clones are absent from its copies; in checked studies, under half trace to an unresolved V gene, and the reason for the others is unknown. The sample data list approximately 290,000 clones, and 89% of these were observed just once. In total, the top ten clones hold around 12% of the sample. Sequencing was carried out using peripheral blood. The source of these receptors is a woman between 55 and 75 years old with acute or convalescent COVID-19.

This chain connects TRBV7-8 to TRBJ1-5, with TRBD1 matching 7 bases. Germline V CDR1 and CDR2: SGHVS, FQNEAQ. J lost 4 bases, V lost 5 bases, and 2 bases had no gene match. The CDR3 covers 13 residues. This CDR3 is CASSPDRNQPQHF. In DNA form, the CDR3 reads TGTGCCAGCAGCCCGGACAGGAATCAGCCCCAGCATTTT. Using reference TRBV7-8 and TRBJ1-5 for the parts outside the CDR3, the full variable domain is GAGVSQSPRYKVAKRGQDVALRCDPISGHVSLFWYQQALGQGPEFLTYFQNEAQLDKSGLPSDRFFAERPEGSVSTLKIQRTQQEDSAVYLCASSPDRNQPQHFGDGTRLSIL.

The chain couples TRBV24-1 to TRBJ1-4, with TRBD1 matching over 8 bases. The V gene's germline CDR1 is KGHDR and CDR2 SFDVKD. The CDR3 is made up of 16 amino acids. J lost 3 bases, V lost 3 bases, and 5 bases had no gene match. CDR3 nucleotide sequence: TGTGCCACCAGTGATCCCCGGACAGGGTCTAATGAAAAACTGTTTTTT. Translation: CATSDPRTGSNEKLFF.

This clone was seen once. V usage is TRBV4-3 and J usage is TRBJ2-6; 10 positions match TRBD1. Losses at the gene ends were 0 bases for V and 0 bases for J; bases not matched to a gene: 11. Germline V gives CDR1 LGHNA, CDR2 YSLEER. The CDR3 runs to 21 residues. CDR3 protein: CASSQETTGTGVSSGANVLTF. The CDR3 coding sequence is TGCGCCAGCAGCCAAGAAACGACCGGGACAGGGGTAAGCTCTGGGGCCAACGTCCTGACTTTC.

The chain uses TRBV11-2 and TRBJ2-3; possibly TRBD1 for D (7 bases). CDR1 and CDR2 from the germline V gene are SGHAT and FQNNGV. The CDR3 has 14 amino acids. V was shortened by 5 bases and J by 4 bases, with 13 bases between the two germline ends. The CDR3 nucleotides are TGTGCCAGCAGCACCAGGGGGGCGGCAGATACGCAGTATTTT. This gives the protein CASSTRGAADTQYF.

The chain joins TRBV28 to TRBJ2-1; 14 nucleotides match TRBD2. The CDR3 is made up of 18 amino acids. The V gene's germline CDR1 is MDHEN and CDR2 SYDVKM. V gave up 6 bases and J gave up 6 bases; unmatched junction bases: 13. Here the CDR3 DNA reads TGTGCCAGCAGAGGAGGGGGACTAGCGGGAGTGCGAAGCAATGAGCAGTTCTTC. It translates to CASRGGGLAGVRSNEQFF.

The chain links TRBV5-1 to TRBJ1-1, with D possibly TRBD1 on 5 matching bases. Between the trimmed V and J ends, which lost 3 bases and 10 bases, there was a span of 16 bases. Looked up from germline, CDR1 is SGHRS and CDR2 is YFSETQ. The CDR3 loop spans 13 amino acids. In DNA, the CDR3 is TGCGCCAGCAGCTCCCTAGGGGTTTTGGGAGCTTTCTTT. It yields the protein CASSSLGVLGAFF. The full variable domain, rest sourced from reference TRBV5-1 and TRBJ1-1, is KAGVTQTPRYLIKTRGQQVTLSCSPISGHRSVSWYQQTPGQGLQFLFEYFSETQRNKGNFPGRFSGRQFSNSRSEMNVSTLELGDSALYLCASSSLGVLGAFFGQGTRLTVV.

The chain is built from TRBV10-3 and TRBJ2-3; 15 nucleotides align to TRBD2. This CDR3 has 16 amino acids. The V segment lost 5 bases and the J segment 5 bases; nucleotides outside the gene matches: 5. Germline assignment: CDR1 ENHRY and CDR2 SYGVKD. CDR3 nucleotide sequence: TGTGCCATCAGTCGGACTAGCGGGGGGGCCGAAGATACGCAGTATTTT. Translation gives CAISRTSGGAEDTQYF.

This rearrangement joins TRBV5-1 to TRBJ1-6; D is ambiguous. V lost 5 bases and J lost 0, with 9 bases in between. The germline CDR1 and CDR2 sequences are SGHRS and YFSETQ. CDR3 length: 15 residues. CDR3 coding DNA: TGCGCCAGCAGGGACGGGAGCTCCTATAATTCACCCCTCCACTTT. Residues: CASRDGSSYNSPLHF.

The chain joins TRBV7-3 to TRBJ2-1, with 8 bases identical to TRBD2. CDR3 size: 17 residues. The V gene's germline CDR1 is SGHTA and CDR2 FQGTGA. Trimming removed 3 bases from V and 6 bases from J; junction bases left unmatched: 13. The CDR3 coding sequence is TGTGCCAGCAGCTTGGGGGGCTCGATAGCGGGATCCAATGAGCAGTTCTTC. Amino acid sequence: CASSLGGSIAGSNEQFF.

In this sample, this clone turned up once. The chain links TRBV5-6 to TRBJ1-6, with 10 bases aligning to TRBD1. V shed 2 bases and J 9 bases; nucleotides not matched to a gene: 5. The germline gives CDR1 SGHDT, CDR2 YYEEEE. The CDR3 extends over 15 amino acids. The CDR3 DNA sequence: TGTGCCAGCAGCTTTTCCGGGACAGGGGTTTCACCCCTCCACTTT. Its protein is CASSFSGTGVSPLHF. Supplemented by reference TRBV5-6 and TRBJ1-6, the full variable domain reads DAGVTQSPTHLIKTRGQQVTLRCSPKSGHDTVSWYQQALGQGPQFIFQYYEEEERQRGNFPDRFSGHQFPNYSSELNVNALLLGDSALYLCASSFSGTGVSPLHFGNGTRLTVT.

The chain recombines TRBV6-2 or TRBV6-3 with TRBJ2-7; D perhaps matches TRBD2 (6 bases). Per the germline V gene, CDR1 is MNHEY and CDR2 is SVGEGT. Trimming shortened V by 1 base and J by 0 bases, and 13 bases separated the two germline ends. This CDR3 has 16 residues. The CDR3 region has the DNA TGTGCCAGCAGTTACTTAACCGGGAGCCCCTCCTACGAGCAGTACTTC. Translation gives CASSYLTGSPSYEQYF.

The chain links TRBV24-1 to TRBJ1-5; D might be TRBD1 (6 bases). The CDR3 consists of 14 residues. Trimming removed 3 bases from V and 7 bases from J, with 12 bases in between. Per the germline V gene, CDR1 is KGHDR and CDR2 is SFDVKD. CDR3 coding DNA: TGTGCCACCAGTGATCCGCAGGGGTCCCAGCCCCAGCATTTT. It specifies CATSDPQGSQPQHF.

The V and J genes are TRBV11-2 and TRBJ2-1; D gene unclear. With 3 bases removed from V and 2 bases from J, the gap between germline ends came to 8 bases. The length of the CDR3 is 14 residues. CDR1 SGHAT and CDR2 FQNNGV come from the germline V gene. The CDR3 DNA follows: TGTGCCAGCAGCTTCGACATCACCTACAATGAGCAGTTCTTC. It yields the protein CASSFDITYNEQFF.

V is TRBV19 and J is TRBJ1-2; D perhaps matches TRBD1 (5 bases). Germline V gives CDR1 LNHDA, CDR2 SQIVND (reference sequence). CDR3 length equals 16 residues. The ends were cut back, 5 bases at V and 4 bases at J, with 20 bases in the middle. CDR3 region: CASSPRGGAEPYGYTF. CDR3 nucleotide sequence: TGTGCCAGTAGTCCGCGGGGCGGAGCCGAACCCTATGGCTACACCTTC.

The rearrangement joins TRBV5-5 to TRBJ1-4, with TRBD1 identical over 9 bases. Germline V gene sequence: CDR1 SGHKS, CDR2 YYEKEE (reference sequence). The CDR3 spans 14 residues. V was pared by 2 bases and J by 7 bases, with 3 bases of the junction left unmatched. The CDR3 region has the DNA TGTGCCAGCAGCTTACAGGGGGCCGGTGAAAAACTGTTTTTT. Translating gives CASSLQGAGEKLFF.

The sample holds a few counts of this clone. The V and J genes are TRBV5-1 and TRBJ2-7; 11 bases map to TRBD1. Looked up from germline, CDR1 is SGHRS and CDR2 is YFSETQ. This CDR3 has 13 amino acids. The V gene end was trimmed by 6 bases and the J gene end by 5 bases; junction bases not matched to a gene: 4. As DNA, the CDR3 is TGCGCCAGCACGGGGACAGGGGGACACGAGCAGTACTTC. This sequence encodes CASTGTGGHEQYF.

V gene TRBV28 combines with J gene TRBJ2-5; D not resolved. V dropped 5 bases and J dropped 2 bases, with 3 bases sitting between them. Germline V gene sequence: CDR1 MDHEN, CDR2 SYDVKM. This CDR3 contains 11 residues. CDR3: CASSPQETQYF. CDR3 bases: TGTGCCAGCAGTCCACAAGAGACCCAGTACTTC. Variable domain in full (rest from reference TRBV28 and TRBJ2-5): DVKVTQSSRYLVKRTGEKVFLECVQDMDHENMFWYRQDPGLGLRLIYFSYDVKMKEKGDIPEGYSVSREKKERFSLILESASTNQTSMYLCASSPQETQYFGPGTRLLVL.

This clone was observed once. The rearrangement joins TRBV5-4 to TRBJ2-1; 9 nucleotides line up with TRBD1. This CDR3 is 15 amino acids long. The trim removed 4 bases at V and 2 bases at J, leaving 4 bases unmatched. In germline, CDR1 is SGHNT, CDR2 YYREEE (reference sequence). Here the CDR3 DNA reads TGTGCCAGCAGCATGGGGACAGGGCCCTACAATGAGCAGTTCTTC. Translated: CASSMGTGPYNEQFF.

The chain joins TRBV6-2 or TRBV6-3 to TRBJ2-1; no reliable D call. Germline-derived CDR1 and CDR2 are MNHEY and SVGEGT. The CDR3 is made up of 14 amino acids. The V gene lost 2 bases and the J gene lost 9 bases, with 14 bases spanning the gap. CDR3 loop: CASSYILLSVEQFF. The CDR3 DNA is TGTGCCAGCAGTTACATCCTTCTGTCGGTTGAGCAGTTCTTC.

The chain has TRBV28 and TRBJ2-7; tentative D call: TRBD2 (6 bases). The CDR3 has 18 residues. Trimming stripped 6 bases from V and 0 bases from J, with 24 bases between. The germline V gene encodes CDR1 MDHEN and CDR2 SYDVKM. The CDR3 here is CASSQRTVVSSVSYEQYF. The CDR3 region has the DNA TGTGCCAGCAGCCAGAGAACGGTCGTGTCTAGCGTCTCCTACGAGCAGTACTTC.

The chain carries TRBV5-4 and TRBJ2-2, with 8 bases identical to TRBD2. This CDR3 has 17 amino acids. Germline loops: CDR1 SGHNT, CDR2 YYREEE (reference sequence). Unmatched junction bases numbered 5, after V lost 1 base and J lost 0 bases. The chain's CDR3 is CASSLSGGGPNTGELFF. For the CDR3, the DNA is TGTGCCAGCAGCTTGTCTGGCGGGGGGCCGAACACCGGGGAGCTGTTTTTT.

In this sample, this clone turned up once. The chain is built from TRBV6-2 or TRBV6-3 and TRBJ2-5, with 12 bases that match TRBD1. J gave up 5 bases and V 5 bases, and 6 bases lay outside the gene matches. The CDR3 is 15 residues long. CDR1 and CDR2 (germline): MNHEY, SVGEGT. CDR3 residues: CASSPGDRGLETQYF. CDR3 DNA: TGTGCCAGCAGTCCAGGGGACAGGGGGCTGGAGACCCAGTACTTC.

The chain employs TRBV4-3 and TRBJ1-1, with 8 bases aligning to TRBD1. The CDR3 runs to 13 residues. Per the germline V gene, CDR1 is LGHNA and CDR2 is YSLEER. V lost 4 bases to trimming and J lost 4 bases; unmatched junction nucleotides: 2. DNA for the CDR3: TGCGCCAGCAGCCGAACAGGGGGCACTGAAGCTTTCTTT. Translated: CASSRTGGTEAFF.

This clone was detected once. The chain combines TRBV28 with TRBJ1-4, with TRBD1 matching 7 bases. The V gene's germline CDR1 is MDHEN and CDR2 SYDVKM. J gave up 5 bases and V 6 bases, and 9 bases lay outside the gene matches. This CDR3 is built from 15 residues. The CDR3 nucleotides are TGTGCCAGCAGATTCCGTGGACAGGACAATGAAAAACTGTTTTTT. Translation: CASRFRGQDNEKLFF.

This clone was seen once. The chain recombines TRBV30 with TRBJ2-5; maybe TRBD2 (5 bases). The CDR3 is 15 amino acids. The germline V gene has CDR1 GTSNPN and CDR2 SVGIG (reference sequence). Deletions cut 0 bases from V and 5 bases from J, with 16 bases between. Here the CDR3 DNA reads TGTGCCTGGAGTGTAGGTCTCGGGGTGCGGGAGACCCAGTACTTC. This translates into CAWSVGLGVRETQYF.